The clone carrying this T cell receptor (beta chain) was seen many times. The entry originates in a study of T-cell reconstitution after alpha-beta-depleted transplantation in children. V lost 0 bases and J 8 bases, leaving 17 bases between the germline ends. From germline, CDR1 is SGHDT and CDR2 YYEEEE. This CDR3 has 16 residues. For TCRbeta, the library was prepared with unique molecular identifiers. MiXCR was run by TCRdb on the PCR reads, yielding one entry per CDR3 protein. Here the sample spans roughly 89,000 distinct CDR3 sequences, 12% being singletons. This clonotype originated in a human donor who donated a stem cell graft to a child with inherited bone marrow failure. The specimen was PBMCs from the stem cell graft donor, collected from the stem cell graft. This chain links TRBV5-6 with TRBJ1-4, with D perhaps matching TRBD1 (6 bases). Here the CDR3 reads CASSLAPGSGAEKLFF. CDR3 nucleotide sequence: TGTGCCAGCAGCTTGGCCCCCGGCTCGGGGGCCGAAAAACTGTTTTTT.